This T cell receptor (beta chain) comes out of a study of blood T cell repertoires in COVID-19. Produced via immunoSEQ multiplex PCR; TCRdb's table is partial and in-frame only. The sample includes around 300,000 clones, roughly 89% seen only once; the top ten take around 1%. Germline CDR1 MNHNY, CDR2 SVGAGI (reference sequence). The CDR3 consists of 13 residues. V lost 2 bases, J lost 7 bases, and 5 bases stayed unmatched. Patients in Seattle were enrolled during active infection, then followed longitudinally. J is TRBJ2-7 and V is TRBV6-6; 7 nucleotides align to TRBD1. The sequenced sample was peripheral blood. This clonotype was sampled from a woman in her 40s with COVID-19, enrolled during active disease. The CDR3 coding sequence is TGTGCCAGCAGTTACGCGGACAGGCCAGAGCAGTACTTC. Its protein product is CASSYADRPEQYF.